These T cell receptor beta chains were read from a single sample in a study of early T cells in non-severe SARS-CoV-2 infection. Via MiXCR, TCRdb re-called the 5' RACE reads, giving one row per CDR3 protein. The data contain 55,000 to 80,000 distinct CDR3 sequences, about an eighth of them seen just once; the ten biggest clones take up 4.5% to 7%. This specimen consisted of whole blood, obtained at baseline. These receptors were taken from an adult who was a healthcare worker with PCR-confirmed SARS-CoV-2 infection or an uninfected control (not recorded which). Both conserved end residues are part of each CDR3. The D gene is left open where the match is weak. Clone size is stated in some rows and not others, as once, few, many or a class when expanded.

d_call,j_call,v_call,clone_size,cdr3_aa,cdr3_nt
-,TRBJ2-7,TRBV6-2/TRBV6-3,-,CASSNSGSVNEQYF,TGTGCCAGCAGTAATAGCGGTTCGGTCAACGAGCAGTACTTC
-,TRBJ2-7,TRBV9,-,CASSVTGTTTYEQYF,TGTGCCAGCAGCGTTACCGGGACAACTACTTACGAGCAGTACTTC
-,TRBJ2-1,TRBV7-3,-,CASSLGYNEQFF,TGTGCCAGCAGCTTAGGGTACAATGAGCAGTTCTTC
-,TRBJ1-3,TRBV4-1,few,CASSQRAGESSGNTIYF,TGCGCCAGCAGCCAAAGGGCAGGGGAAAGCTCTGGAAACACCATATATTTT
-,TRBJ1-1,TRBV7-2,many,CASSLRPDGFGVLNTEAFF,TGTGCCAGCAGCCTAAGACCGGACGGATTCGGGGTCCTGAACACTGAAGCTTTCTTT
-,TRBJ1-1,TRBV7-2,-,CASSLWGVLAEAFF,TGTGCCAGCAGCTTATGGGGGGTACTGGCTGAAGCTTTCTTT
-,TRBJ1-2,TRBV20-1,many,CSARNRDYGYTF,TGCAGTGCTAGAAACAGGGACTATGGCTACACCTTC
-,TRBJ1-1,TRBV11-3,few,CASSRGARTEAFF,TGTGCCAGCAGCCGGGGGGCGCGGACTGAAGCTTTCTTT
-,TRBJ1-1,TRBV7-3,many,CASSLTGGYTEAFF,TGTGCCAGCAGCTTAACCGGCGGGTACACTGAAGCTTTCTTT
-,TRBJ2-3,TRBV29-1,many,CSVMVGGTDTQYF,TGCAGCGTTATGGTGGGCGGGACAGATACGCAGTATTTT
TRBD2,TRBJ2-7,TRBV7-7,once,CASSLASGSSYEQYF,TGTGCTAGCAGCTTAGCTAGCGGGAGCTCCTACGAGCAGTACTTC
-,TRBJ2-4,TRBV7-9,many,CASSPRPGLAGNIQYF,TGTGCCAGCAGCCCGAGGCCGGGATTGGCGGGAAACATTCAGTACTTC
-,TRBJ1-1,TRBV3-1,few,CASSPRTNAEAFF,TGTGCCAGCAGCCCCCGGACCAACGCTGAAGCTTTCTTT
-,TRBJ2-3,TRBV6-5,many,CASRGADDTQYF,TGTGCCAGCCGGGGAGCCGACGATACGCAGTATTTT
-,TRBJ1-2,TRBV7-8,-,CASRPDKSYGYTF,TGTGCCAGCAGACCAGACAAGTCCTATGGCTACACCTTC
-,TRBJ1-5,TRBV12-3/TRBV12-4,few,CASSLQYQPQHF,TGTGCCAGCAGTTTACAATATCAGCCCCAGCATTTT
-,TRBJ2-1,TRBV9,few,CASSLGGLGRNNEQFF,TGTGCCAGCAGCTTGGGTGGTCTAGGAAGGAACAATGAGCAGTTCTTC
-,TRBJ2-3,TRBV13,-,CASATTQYTQYF,TGTGCCAGCGCCACCACGCAATACACGCAGTATTTT
-,TRBJ2-1,TRBV6-2/TRBV6-3,-,CASSYSGDVNEQFF,TGTGCCAGCAGTTACTCGGGGGACGTCAATGAGCAGTTCTTC
-,TRBJ2-3,TRBV7-2,many,CASSLHSGFRTDTQYF,TGTGCCAGCAGCTTACATTCGGGATTTCGCACAGATACGCAGTATTTT
-,TRBJ1-5,TRBV6-6,many,CASSPKSNQPQHF,TGTGCCAGCAGCCCGAAAAGCAATCAGCCCCAGCATTTT
-,TRBJ2-7,TRBV7-2,few,CASSLAGQPSYEQYF,TGTGCCAGCAGTTTAGCGGGACAGCCCTCCTACGAGCAGTACTTC
-,TRBJ2-1,TRBV6-2/TRBV6-3,-,CASTMPRDSYNEQFF,TGTGCCAGCACGATGCCGCGGGACTCCTACAATGAGCAGTTCTTC
-,TRBJ2-1,TRBV7-2,many,CASSLALVERALVRNEQFF,TGTGCCAGCAGCTTGGCGTTAGTTGAGCGGGCGCTCGTCCGGAATGAGCAGTTCTTC
-,TRBJ2-5,TRBV6-1,many,CASCERPGRANQETQYF,TGTGCCAGCTGTGAAAGGCCGGGCAGGGCGAACCAAGAGACCCAGTACTTC
-,TRBJ1-4,TRBV6-2/TRBV6-3,-,CASQKGRDEKLFF,TGTGCCAGCCAAAAAGGACGCGACGAAAAACTGTTTTTT
TRBD2,TRBJ2-1,TRBV20-1,few,CSARPGLATDNEQFF,TGCAGTGCTAGACCGGGACTAGCGACTGACAATGAGCAGTTCTTC
-,TRBJ1-1,TRBV20-1,few,CSAFRDSAEAFF,TGCAGTGCTTTTCGGGACTCTGCTGAAGCTTTCTTT
TRBD1,TRBJ1-4,TRBV7-9,-,CASDTTGGGEKLFF,TGTGCCAGCGATACGACAGGGGGTGGCGAAAAACTGTTTTTT
-,TRBJ1-1,TRBV6-1,-,CASSEAPVLGLNTEAFF,TGTGCCAGCAGTGAAGCGCCTGTTCTCGGATTGAACACTGAAGCTTTCTTT
TRBD1,TRBJ1-4,TRBV6-5,-,CASSYSGTGIEKLFF,TGTGCCAGCAGTTACTCAGGGACAGGGATTGAAAAACTGTTTTTT
-,TRBJ1-2,TRBV7-2,many,CASSLSRANYGYTF,TGTGCCAGCAGCTTATCCAGGGCTAACTATGGCTACACCTTC
-,TRBJ1-6,TRBV4-2,few,CASSPPRAGTSPLHF,TGTGCCAGCAGCCCGCCCCGGGCAGGGACTTCACCCCTCCACTTT
TRBD2,TRBJ2-2,TRBV29-1,many,CSVAGTSGVTGELFF,TGCAGCGTCGCTGGGACTAGCGGTGTTACCGGGGAGCTGTTTTTT
-,TRBJ1-1,TRBV5-8,-,CASSLGQGPAEAFF,TGTGCCAGCAGCTTGGGGCAGGGCCCCGCTGAAGCTTTCTTT
-,TRBJ1-2,TRBV18,many,CASSPVGRYGYTF,TGTGCCAGCTCACCGGTGGGACGGTATGGCTACACCTTC
-,TRBJ2-7,TRBV10-1,many,CASSDPPFRSEQYF,TGCGCCAGCAGTGACCCCCCGTTTCGCAGCGAGCAGTACTTC
-,TRBJ2-7,TRBV18,few,CASSSGQRPYEQYF,TGTGCCAGCTCATCCGGACAGAGACCCTACGAGCAGTACTTC
-,TRBJ2-4,TRBV7-9,-,CASSPWGHNQREYF,TGTGCCAGCAGTCCGTGGGGACACAACCAAAGGGAGTACTTC
TRBD1,TRBJ1-5,TRBV12-3/TRBV12-4,-,CASRLGTANQPQHF,TGTGCCAGCAGACTTGGGACAGCGAATCAGCCCCAGCATTTT
-,TRBJ2-1,TRBV4-1,few,CASSQDGGEGSGPYYNEQFF,TGCGCCAGCAGCCAAGATGGGGGTGAGGGGAGCGGGCCTTATTACAATGAGCAGTTCTTC
-,TRBJ1-3,TRBV2,-,CASSQDTRNTIYF,TGTGCCAGCAGTCAGGACACCCGAAACACCATATATTTT
TRBD2,TRBJ2-5,TRBV29-1,once,CSAGGPGETQYF,TGCAGCGCGGGAGGGCCGGGAGAGACCCAGTACTTC
-,TRBJ2-1,TRBV24-1,-,CATSDPPGRPFF,TGTGCCACCAGTGATCCCCCGGGACGTCCGTTCTTC
-,TRBJ1-2,TRBV18,few,CASSPSRGDGYTF,TGTGCCAGCTCACCTTCGAGGGGTGATGGCTACACCTTC
-,TRBJ2-7,TRBV5-1,-,CASSLQTGGTYEQYF,TGCGCCAGCAGCTTGCAGACCGGGGGCACCTACGAGCAGTACTTC
-,TRBJ1-1,TRBV6-6,many,CASSYPVNTEAFF,TGTGCCAGCAGTTATCCGGTGAACACTGAAGCTTTCTTT
-,TRBJ2-7,TRBV2,few,CASSERFSYEQYF,TGTGCCAGCAGTGAAAGGTTTTCCTACGAGCAGTACTTC
-,TRBJ2-5,TRBV29-1,few,CSVDGVAGTQYF,TGCAGCGTTGACGGGGTCGCGGGGACCCAGTACTTC
-,TRBJ2-3,TRBV3-1,many,CASSQTPPSGGIRTDTQYF,TGTGCCAGCAGCCAAACCCCTCCGTCTGGCGGGATACGCACAGATACGCAGTATTTT
TRBD2,TRBJ2-2,TRBV27,many,CASSIVAGGLRSSELFF,TGTGCCAGCAGTATCGTGGCGGGGGGACTGCGGTCTTCAGAGCTGTTTTTT
TRBD1,TRBJ2-5,TRBV24-1,many,CATSDPTGGETQYF,TGTGCCACCAGTGATCCGACAGGGGGCGAGACCCAGTACTTC
TRBD2,TRBJ2-1,TRBV6-5,-,CASSPGTSDRSRFF,TGTGCCAGCAGTCCCGGGACTAGCGACCGCAGTAGGTTCTTC
TRBD1,TRBJ2-7,TRBV6-1,many,CASSADRAVGEQYF,TGTGCCAGCAGTGCGGACAGGGCGGTCGGGGAGCAGTACTTC
-,TRBJ2-7,TRBV9,few,CASSVGRISYEQYF,TGTGCCAGCAGCGTAGGACGGATCTCCTACGAGCAGTACTTC
-,TRBJ2-1,TRBV7-6,many,CASSLGLGQNNEQFF,TGTGCCAGCAGCTTAGGTCTCGGACAGAACAATGAGCAGTTCTTC
-,TRBJ2-7,TRBV6-1,few,CASEGGTPHGEQYF,TGTGCCAGTGAAGGGGGGACCCCTCACGGCGAGCAGTACTTC